This TCR beta chain comes out of a study of T cell responses to AZD1222 COVID-19 vaccine. Study-level results: The study identified only six AZD1222 recipients as seropositive at baseline.

A remark on this clone: Its antigen remains unknown.

The data were produced by immunoSEQ multiplex PCR, yet TCRdb's version contains in-frame clones alone and is incomplete. The sample holds roughly 160,000 clones, around nine tenths seen once. The V end was cut by 2 bases, the J end by 3 bases, with 14 bases between. Germline V CDR1 and CDR2: SGHNT, YYREEE (reference sequence). The CDR3 sequence is 16 residues long. The material sequenced was peripheral blood, taken on day 0 of AZD1222 vaccination. The receptor comes from an adult in good health. The gene calls are TRBV5-4 and TRBJ2-2, with TRBD2 as a possible D gene (6 bases). This chain's CDR3 is CASSFGTPRDTGELFF. Here the CDR3 DNA reads TGTGCCAGCAGCTTCGGGACTCCCAGGGACACCGGGGAGCTGTTTTTT.